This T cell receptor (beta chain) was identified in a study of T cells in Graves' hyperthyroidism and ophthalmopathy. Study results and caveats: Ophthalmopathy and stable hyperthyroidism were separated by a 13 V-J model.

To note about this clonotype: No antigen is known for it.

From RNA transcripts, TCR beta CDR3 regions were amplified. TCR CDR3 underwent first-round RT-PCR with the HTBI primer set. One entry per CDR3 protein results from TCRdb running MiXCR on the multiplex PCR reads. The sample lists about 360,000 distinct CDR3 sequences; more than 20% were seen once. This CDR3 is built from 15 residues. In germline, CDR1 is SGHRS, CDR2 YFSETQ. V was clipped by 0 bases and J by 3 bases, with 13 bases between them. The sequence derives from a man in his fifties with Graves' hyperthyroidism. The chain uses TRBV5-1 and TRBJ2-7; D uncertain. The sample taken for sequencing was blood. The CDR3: CASSLEGGSLYEQYF. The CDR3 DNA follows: TGCGCCAGCAGCTTGGAAGGCGGTTCTCTCTACGAGCAGTACTTC.